The text below deals with one TCR beta chain. The data stem from a study of shared clonotypes between healthy human individuals. CDR3 length: 15 amino acids. The V gene lost 1 base and the J gene lost 3 bases, with 12 bases spanning the gap. The germline V gene has CDR1 SGHAT and CDR2 FQNNGV. Assay: immunoSEQ multiplex PCR; the TCRdb copy retains only in-frame clones and omits some. Of about 2.1 million clones listed, 93% were seen once; the top ten hold approximately 1.6%. The naive CD8 fraction comprised CD45RO-negative cells positively selected for CCR7 and excluded terminally differentiated effector memory CD45RA+ cells.

The TCR was taken from a man between 18 and 29 years old in good health. Some clones in this sample may be carry-over from other donors' samples. The sample was naive CD8+ T cells from PBMCs. V is TRBV11-2 and J is TRBJ1-2; D is undetermined. Here the CDR3 reads CASSLVSRGDYGYTF. DNA for the CDR3: TGTGCCAGCAGCTTAGTTTCACGGGGAGACTATGGCTACACCTTC.